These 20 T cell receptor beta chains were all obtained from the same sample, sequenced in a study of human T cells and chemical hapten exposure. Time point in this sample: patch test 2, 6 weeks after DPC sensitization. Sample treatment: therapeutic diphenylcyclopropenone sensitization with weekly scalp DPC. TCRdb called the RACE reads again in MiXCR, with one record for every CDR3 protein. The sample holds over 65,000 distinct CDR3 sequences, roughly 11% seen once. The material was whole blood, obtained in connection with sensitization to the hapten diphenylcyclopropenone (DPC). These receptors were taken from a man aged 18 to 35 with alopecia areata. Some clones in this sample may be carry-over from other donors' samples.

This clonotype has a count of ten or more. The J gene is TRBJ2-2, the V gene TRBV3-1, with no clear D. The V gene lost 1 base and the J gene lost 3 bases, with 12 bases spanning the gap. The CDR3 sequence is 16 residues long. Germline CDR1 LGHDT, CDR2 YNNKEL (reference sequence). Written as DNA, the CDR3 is TGTGCCAGCAGCCAAGTTATGGGCAGCTACACCGGGGAGCTGTTTTTT. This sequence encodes CASSQVMGSYTGELFF.

As DNA, the CDR3 is TGTGCCAGCAGCGCAACCTTAGGTGGGTCTGGAAACACCATATATTTT. It encodes CASSATLGGSGNTIYF. This chain connects TRBV9 to TRBJ1-3, with D unclear. CDR1 and CDR2 (germline): SGDLS, YYNGEE. Trimming shortened V by 3 bases and J by 1 base, and 14 bases separated the two germline ends. The CDR3 sequence is 16 residues long.

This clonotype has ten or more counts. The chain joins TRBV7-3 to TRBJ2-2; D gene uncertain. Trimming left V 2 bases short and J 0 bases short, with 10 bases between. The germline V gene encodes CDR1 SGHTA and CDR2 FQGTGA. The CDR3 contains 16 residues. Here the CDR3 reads CASSLDLRSNTGELFF. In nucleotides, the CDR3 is TGTGCCAGCAGCTTAGATCTGCGATCGAACACCGGGGAGCTGTTTTTT.

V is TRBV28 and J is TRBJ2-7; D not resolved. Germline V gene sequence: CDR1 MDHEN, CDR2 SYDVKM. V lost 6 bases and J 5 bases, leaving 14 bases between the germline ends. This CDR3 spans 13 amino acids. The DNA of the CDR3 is TGTGCCAGCAGCCGTGAGGCGGTGGACGAGCAGTACTTC. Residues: CASSREAVDEQYF.

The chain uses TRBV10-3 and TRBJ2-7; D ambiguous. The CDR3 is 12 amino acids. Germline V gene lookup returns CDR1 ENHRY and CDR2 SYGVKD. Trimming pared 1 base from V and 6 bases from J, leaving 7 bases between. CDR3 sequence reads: CAISELSAEQYF. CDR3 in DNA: TGTGCCATCAGTGAGTTAAGCGCCGAGCAGTACTTC.

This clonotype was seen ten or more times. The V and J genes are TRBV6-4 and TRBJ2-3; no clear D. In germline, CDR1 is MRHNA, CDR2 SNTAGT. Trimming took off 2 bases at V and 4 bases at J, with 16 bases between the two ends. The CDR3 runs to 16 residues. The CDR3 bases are TGTGCCAGCAGTGACAAGGCAGCTAGTGGTGCAGATACGCAGTATTTT. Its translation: CASSDKAASGADTQYF.

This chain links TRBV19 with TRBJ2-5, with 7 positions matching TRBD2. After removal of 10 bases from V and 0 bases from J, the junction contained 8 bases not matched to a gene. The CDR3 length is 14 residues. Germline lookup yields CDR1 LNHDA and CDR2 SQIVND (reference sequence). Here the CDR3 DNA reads TGTGCCACCCGCCCTAGCGGCCACCAAGAGACCCAGTACTTC. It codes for CATRPSGHQETQYF.

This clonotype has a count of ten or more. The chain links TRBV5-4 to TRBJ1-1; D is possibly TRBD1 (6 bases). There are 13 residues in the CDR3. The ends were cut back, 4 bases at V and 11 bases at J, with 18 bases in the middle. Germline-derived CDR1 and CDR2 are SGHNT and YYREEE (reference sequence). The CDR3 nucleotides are TGTGCCAGCAGCCTTGCGGGGGCTCTTGGGGCTTTCTTT. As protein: CASSLAGALGAFF. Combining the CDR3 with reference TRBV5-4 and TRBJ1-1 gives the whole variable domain ETGVTQSPTHLIKTRGQQVTLRCSSQSGHNTVSWYQQALGQGPQFIFQYYREEENGRGNFPPRFSGLQFPNYSSELNVNALELDDSALYLCASSLAGALGAFFGQGTRLTVV.

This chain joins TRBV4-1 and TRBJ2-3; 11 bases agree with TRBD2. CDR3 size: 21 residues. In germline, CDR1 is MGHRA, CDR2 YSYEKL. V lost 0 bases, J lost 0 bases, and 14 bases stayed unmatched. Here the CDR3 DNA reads TGCGCCAGCAGCCAAGAACCCTCCCTAGCGGGGGGTCCCACTAGCACAGATACGCAGTATTTT. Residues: CASSQEPSLAGGPTSTDTQYF.

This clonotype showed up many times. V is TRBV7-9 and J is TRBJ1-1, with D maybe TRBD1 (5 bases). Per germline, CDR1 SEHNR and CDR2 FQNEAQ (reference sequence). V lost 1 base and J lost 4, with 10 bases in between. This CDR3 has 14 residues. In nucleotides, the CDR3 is TGTGCCAGCAGCTTAGGGGGCTCGATCACTGAAGCTTTCTTT. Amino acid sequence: CASSLGGSITEAFF.

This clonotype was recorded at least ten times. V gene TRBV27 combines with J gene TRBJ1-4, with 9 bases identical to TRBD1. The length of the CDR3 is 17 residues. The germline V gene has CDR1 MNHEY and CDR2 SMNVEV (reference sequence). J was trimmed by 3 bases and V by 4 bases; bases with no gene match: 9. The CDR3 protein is CASSYHRDRGSNEKLFF. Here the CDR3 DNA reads TGTGCCAGCAGTTACCACCGCGACAGGGGGTCTAATGAAAAACTGTTTTTT.

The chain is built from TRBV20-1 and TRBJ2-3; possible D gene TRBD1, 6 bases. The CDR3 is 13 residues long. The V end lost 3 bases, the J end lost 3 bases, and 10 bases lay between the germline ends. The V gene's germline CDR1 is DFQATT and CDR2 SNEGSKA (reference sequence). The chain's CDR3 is CSASTGSTDTQYF. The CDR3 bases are TGCAGTGCTAGCACAGGGAGTACAGATACGCAGTATTTT.

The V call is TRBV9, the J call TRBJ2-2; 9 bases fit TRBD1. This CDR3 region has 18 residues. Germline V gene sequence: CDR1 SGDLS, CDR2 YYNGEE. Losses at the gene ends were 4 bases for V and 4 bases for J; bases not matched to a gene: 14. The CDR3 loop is CASSLNRDRELSTGELFF. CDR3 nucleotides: TGTGCCAGCAGCCTTAACCGGGACAGGGAGTTGAGCACCGGGGAGCTGTTTTTT.

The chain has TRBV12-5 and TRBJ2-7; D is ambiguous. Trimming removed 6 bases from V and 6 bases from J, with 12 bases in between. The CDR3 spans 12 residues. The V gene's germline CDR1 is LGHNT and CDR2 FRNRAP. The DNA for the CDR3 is TGTGCTAGTGGCACCGATCATATCGAGCAGTACGTC. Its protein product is CASGTDHIEQYV.

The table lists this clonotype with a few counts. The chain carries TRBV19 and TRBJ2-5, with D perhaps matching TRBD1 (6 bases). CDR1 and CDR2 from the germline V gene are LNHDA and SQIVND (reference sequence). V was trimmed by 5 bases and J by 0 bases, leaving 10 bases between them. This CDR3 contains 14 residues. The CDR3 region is CASSRTAYQETQYF. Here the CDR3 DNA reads TGTGCCAGTAGTCGGACAGCCTACCAAGAGACCCAGTACTTC.

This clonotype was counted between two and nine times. This CDR3 reads CASSPGPLNQPQHF. The CDR3 nucleotides read TGCGCCAGCAGCCCAGGACCCCTCAATCAGCCCCAGCATTTT. J is TRBJ1-5 and V is TRBV4-1; D call uncertain. Trimming took 4 bases from V and 3 from J, leaving 10 bases between them. CDR3 size: 14 residues. CDR1 MGHRA and CDR2 YSYEKL come from the germline V gene.

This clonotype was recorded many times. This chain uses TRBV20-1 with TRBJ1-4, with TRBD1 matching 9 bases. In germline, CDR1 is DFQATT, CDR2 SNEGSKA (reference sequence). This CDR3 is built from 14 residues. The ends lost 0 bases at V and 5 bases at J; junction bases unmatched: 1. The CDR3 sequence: CSAREDRGNEKLFF. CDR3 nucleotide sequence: TGCAGTGCTAGAGAGGACAGGGGAAATGAAAAACTGTTTTTT.

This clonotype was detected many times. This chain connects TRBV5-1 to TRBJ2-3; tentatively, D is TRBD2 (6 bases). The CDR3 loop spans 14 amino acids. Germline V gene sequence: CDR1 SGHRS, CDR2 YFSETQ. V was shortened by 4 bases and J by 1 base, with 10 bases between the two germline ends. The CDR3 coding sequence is TGCGCCAGCAGCCCGGGACTTCGCACAGATACGCAGTATTTT. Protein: CASSPGLRTDTQYF.

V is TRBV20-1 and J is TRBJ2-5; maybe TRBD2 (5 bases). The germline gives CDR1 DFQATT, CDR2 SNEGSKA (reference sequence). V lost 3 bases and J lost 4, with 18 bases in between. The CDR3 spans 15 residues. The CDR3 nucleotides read TGCAGTGCTAGTAGGAGGCGGAGGCTAGGAGAGACCCAGTACTTC. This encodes CSASRRRRLGETQYF.

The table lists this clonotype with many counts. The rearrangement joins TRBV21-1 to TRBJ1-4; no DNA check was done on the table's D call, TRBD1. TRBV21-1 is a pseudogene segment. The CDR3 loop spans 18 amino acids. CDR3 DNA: TGTGCCAGCAGCACTGCCTTGGGACAGGGTTACCATAATGAAAAACTGTTTTTT. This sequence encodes CASSTALGQGYHNEKLFF.